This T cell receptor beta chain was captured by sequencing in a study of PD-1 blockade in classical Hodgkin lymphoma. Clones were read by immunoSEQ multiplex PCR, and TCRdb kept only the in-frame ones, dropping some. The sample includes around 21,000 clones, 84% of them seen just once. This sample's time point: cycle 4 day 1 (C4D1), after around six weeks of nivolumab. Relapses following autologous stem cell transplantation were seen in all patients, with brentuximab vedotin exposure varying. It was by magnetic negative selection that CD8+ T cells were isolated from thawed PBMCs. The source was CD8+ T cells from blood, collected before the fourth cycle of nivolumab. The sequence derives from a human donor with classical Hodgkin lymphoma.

The CDR3 sequence: CASSLVAGGTDTQYF. CDR3 nucleotide sequence: TGTGCCAGCAGCCTGGTGGCGGGGGGGACAGATACGCAGTATTTT. The rearrangement joins TRBV7-6 to TRBJ2-3, with 9 bases identical to TRBD2. The length of the CDR3 is 15 residues. Per the germline V gene, CDR1 is SGHVS and CDR2 is FNYEAQ. V trimming: 5 bases; J trimming: 3 bases; junction bases outside the gene matches: 6.